These 5 T cell receptor beta chains were sequenced from one sample in a study of shared clonotypes between healthy human individuals. The protocol was immunoSEQ multiplex PCR, while the TCRdb copy is restricted to in-frame clones and leaves out a portion. The sample records approximately 95,000 clones, 67% being singletons. The source material was memory CD8+ T cells sorted from blood. The subset here: CD45RO+ cells pooled with CCR7-negative TemRA cells. These receptors were taken from a man aged 25 to 40 in good health.

The chain joins TRBV13 to TRBJ1-2, with TRBD1 identical over 7 bases. CDR3 length: 16 amino acids. Germline V gene lookup returns CDR1 PRHDT and CDR2 FYEKMQ (reference sequence). The trim removed 0 bases at V and 4 bases at J, leaving 8 bases unmatched. The CDR3 loop reads CASSLGGTGDAYGYTF. CDR3 coding DNA: TGTGCCAGCAGCTTAGGGGGAACAGGGGACGCCTATGGCTACACCTTC. The whole variable domain, filled in from reference TRBV13 and TRBJ1-2, reads AAGVIQSPRHLIKEKRETATLKCYPIPRHDTVYWYQQGPGQDPQFLISFYEKMQSDKGSIPDRFSAQQFSDYHSELNMSSLELGDSALYFCASSLGGTGDAYGYTFGSGTRLTVV.

This rearrangement joins TRBV28 to TRBJ2-1; TRBD2 agrees at 16 bases. The J segment lost 1 base and the V segment lost 3 bases, leaving 15 bases of the junction unmatched. CDR3 length: 22 amino acids. CDR1 is MDHEN, CDR2 SYDVKM, per germline. The CDR3: CASSLTAVGLAGGRASYNEQFF. CDR3 DNA sequence: TGTGCCAGCAGTTTGACCGCTGTGGGACTAGCGGGAGGGAGGGCGTCCTACAATGAGCAGTTCTTC.

The J gene is TRBJ2-1, the V gene TRBV29-1; TRBD2 matches at 8 bases. The CDR3 is 20 amino acids. Germline assignment: CDR1 SQVTM and CDR2 ANQGSEA. J lost 5 bases, V lost 7 bases, and 28 bases had no gene match. CDR3 residues: CSADGWVVASGSMGDNEQFF. CDR3 DNA sequence: TGCAGCGCCGACGGCTGGGTTGTGGCTAGCGGGTCTATGGGGGACAATGAGCAGTTCTTC.

With regard to this clone: The same CDR3 arises from other DNA sequences in this sample as well. This chain uses TRBV7-2 with TRBJ2-1, with 8 bases matching TRBD1. The CDR3 runs 15 residues. The germline V gene has CDR1 SGHTA and CDR2 FQGNSA. Losses at the gene ends were 3 bases for V and 2 bases for J; bases not matched to a gene: 3. The CDR3 reads CASSLGTGPYNEQFF. CDR3 in DNA: TGTGCCAGCAGCTTGGGGACAGGTCCCTACAATGAGCAGTTCTTC.

This rearrangement joins TRBV6-6 to TRBJ1-1; perhaps TRBD1 as D (6 bases). V was shortened by 10 bases and J by 1 base, with 22 bases between the two germline ends. The CDR3 is made up of 16 amino acids. Germline V gene lookup returns CDR1 MNHNY and CDR2 SVGAGI (reference sequence). This CDR3 is CATLQGGIRANTEAFF. The DNA of the CDR3 is TGTGCCACCTTACAGGGCGGAATCAGAGCGAACACTGAAGCTTTCTTT.